The clone carrying this T cell receptor (beta chain) was recorded only once. The sample comes from a study of siplizumab effects on memory and regulatory T cells. The CDR3 has 13 residues. Germline V lookup: CDR1 MDHEN, CDR2 SYDVKM. V gave up 5 bases and J gave up 4 bases, with 12 bases separating them. Generated by immunoSEQ multiplex PCR, the TCRdb table keeps only in-frame clones and is missing some. The sample has just over 50,000 clones, about 97% seen once; the top ten hold 0.64%. This rearrangement joins TRBV28 to TRBJ2-7, with D unclear. This receptor was identified in a human donor in good health. The sample was naive CD4+ T cells sorted from blood. CDR3 loop: CASSPSGPYEQYF. The CDR3 DNA reads TGTGCCAGCAGTCCTAGTGGGCCTTACGAGCAGTACTTC.